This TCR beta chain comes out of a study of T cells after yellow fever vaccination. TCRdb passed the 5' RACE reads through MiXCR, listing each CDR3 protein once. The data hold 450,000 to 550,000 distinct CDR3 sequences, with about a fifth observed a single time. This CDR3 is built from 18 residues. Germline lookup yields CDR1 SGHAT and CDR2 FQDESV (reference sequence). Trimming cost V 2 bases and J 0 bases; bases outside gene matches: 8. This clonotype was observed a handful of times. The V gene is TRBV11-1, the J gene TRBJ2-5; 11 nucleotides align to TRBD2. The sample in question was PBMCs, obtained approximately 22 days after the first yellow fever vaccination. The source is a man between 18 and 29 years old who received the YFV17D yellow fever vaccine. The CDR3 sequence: CASSLPKTLAGDQETQYF. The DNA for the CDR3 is TGTGCCAGCAGCTTACCCAAGACACTAGCGGGGGACCAAGAGACCCAGTACTTC.